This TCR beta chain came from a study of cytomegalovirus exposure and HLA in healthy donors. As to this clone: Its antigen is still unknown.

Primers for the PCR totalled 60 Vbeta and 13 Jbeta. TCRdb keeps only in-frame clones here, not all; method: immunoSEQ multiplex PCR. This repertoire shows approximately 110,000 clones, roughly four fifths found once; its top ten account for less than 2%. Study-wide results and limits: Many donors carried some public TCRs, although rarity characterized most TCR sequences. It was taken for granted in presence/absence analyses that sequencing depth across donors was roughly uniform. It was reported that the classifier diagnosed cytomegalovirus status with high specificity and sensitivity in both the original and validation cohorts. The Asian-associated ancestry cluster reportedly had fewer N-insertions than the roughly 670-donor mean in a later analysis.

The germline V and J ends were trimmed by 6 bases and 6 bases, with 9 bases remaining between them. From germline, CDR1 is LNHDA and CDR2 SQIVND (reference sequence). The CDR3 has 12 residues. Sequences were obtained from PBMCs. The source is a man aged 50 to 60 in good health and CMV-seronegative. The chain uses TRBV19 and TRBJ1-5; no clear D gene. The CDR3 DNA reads TGTGCCAGTAGCCGCGGGCCTCAGCCCCAGCATTTT. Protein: CASSRGPQPQHF. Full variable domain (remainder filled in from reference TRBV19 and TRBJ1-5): DGGITQSPKYLFRKEGQNVTLSCEQNLNHDAMYWYRQDPGQGLRLIYYSQIVNDFQKGDIAEGYSVSREKKESFPLTVTSAQKNPTAFYLCASSRGPQPQHFGDGTRLSIL.